One sample yielded the 20 T cell receptor beta chains listed below, sequenced in a study of spatial heterogeneity in lung cancer. As for time point: sample taken at primary tumor resection. Unsorted whole RNA samples from tumor, nontumor lung or frozen PBMC were sequenced. MiXCR was run by TCRdb on the 5' RACE reads, yielding one entry per CDR3 protein. Here the sample spans tens of thousands of distinct CDR3 sequences, roughly a fifth being singletons. Sequencing used PBMCs, obtained at surgery. Receptor source: a male donor with early-stage non-small cell lung cancer.

A few counts support this clonotype. The chain recombines TRBV7-2 with TRBJ2-7, with TRBD1 matching over 8 bases. With 5 bases clipped from V and 1 base from J, the junction kept 4 bases outside the gene matches. Looked up from germline, CDR1 is SGHTA and CDR2 is FQGNSA. This CDR3 has 14 amino acids. CDR3 in amino acids: CASSPDRGSYEQYF. CDR3 bases: TGTGCCAGCAGCCCCGACAGGGGATCCTACGAGCAGTACTTC.

This clonotype has only a few counts. The chain has TRBV5-6 and TRBJ2-3; either TRBD1 or TRBD2 may fit D (5 bases each). The CDR3 runs to 15 residues. Looked up from germline, CDR1 is SGHDT and CDR2 is YYEEEE. Trimming stripped 0 bases from V and 7 bases from J, with 15 bases between. CDR3 sequence reads: CASSLAGPVVYTQYF. CDR3 coding DNA: TGTGCCAGCAGCTTGGCGGGACCCGTAGTGTATACGCAGTATTTT.

V and J are TRBV6-1 and TRBJ1-2; TRBD1 aligns across 7 bases. Unmatched junction bases numbered 10, after V lost 5 bases and J lost 1 base. Germline-derived CDR1 and CDR2 are MNHNS and SASEGT. The CDR3 loop spans 16 amino acids. The DNA of the CDR3 is TGTGCCAGCAGTCCCCATAGACAGGGCCATAACTATGGCTACACCTTC. Translation gives CASSPHRQGHNYGYTF.

The V gene is TRBV7-8, the J gene TRBJ2-7; 13 bases line up with TRBD2. After removal of 5 bases from V and 5 bases from J, the junction contained 9 bases not matched to a gene. The CDR3 runs to 16 residues. CDR1 SGHVS and CDR2 FQNEAQ come from the germline V gene. In DNA form, the CDR3 reads TGTGCCAGCAGCATCCGGACTAGCGGGAGAGGGGACGAGCAGTACTTC. Its protein product is CASSIRTSGRGDEQYF.

Many counts were recorded for this clonotype. The rearrangement joins TRBV7-2 to TRBJ2-7, with D perhaps TRBD1 or TRBD2 (5 bases each). Between the trimmed V and J ends, which lost 5 bases and 4 bases, there was a span of 15 bases. CDR1 is SGHTA and CDR2 is FQGNSA in the germline V gene. This CDR3 region has 14 residues. DNA of the CDR3: TGTGCCAGCAGCCCCCTACCGGGACCTTACGAGCAGTACTTC. Protein sequence: CASSPLPGPYEQYF.

The genes are TRBV19 and TRBJ2-1, with 10 bases lining up with TRBD2. This CDR3 has 16 amino acids. Germline trimming cut 6 bases from V and 7 bases from J; bases unmatched to any gene: 12. Germline loops: CDR1 LNHDA, CDR2 SQIVND (reference sequence). The CDR3 region has the DNA TGTGCCAGTAGGCCGGGAAGCGGGAGGGCCGGGAATGAGCAGTTCTTC. Translation gives CASRPGSGRAGNEQFF. Full variable domain (missing parts from reference TRBV19 and TRBJ2-1): DGGITQSPKYLFRKEGQNVTLSCEQNLNHDAMYWYRQDPGQGLRLIYYSQIVNDFQKGDIAEGYSVSREKKESFPLTVTSAQKNPTAFYLCASRPGSGRAGNEQFFGPGTRLTVL.

This clonotype was observed many times. The rearrangement joins TRBV12-3 or TRBV12-4 to TRBJ2-7; D gene unclear. V was pared by 6 bases and J by 6 bases, with 12 bases between. CDR3 length equals 12 residues. The CDR3 is CASRSSMGEQYF. The DNA of the CDR3 is TGTGCCAGCAGGTCCTCGATGGGCGAGCAGTACTTC.

The chain joins TRBV5-1 to TRBJ2-1; tentative D call: TRBD2 (6 bases). V gave up 4 bases and J gave up 0 bases, with 11 bases separating them. CDR3 length: 15 amino acids. Germline V CDR1 and CDR2: SGHRS, YFSETQ. The CDR3 region has the DNA TGCGCCAGCAGCATTAGCGGAAGCTCCTACAATGAGCAGTTCTTC. This encodes CASSISGSSYNEQFF.

V gene TRBV5-1 combines with J gene TRBJ2-7, with 7 bases lining up with TRBD1. The CDR3 contains 13 residues. Germline V gene data show CDR1 as SGHRS and CDR2 as YFSETQ. Trimming took 3 bases from V and 7 from J; bases not matched to a gene: 7. CDR3 sequence (DNA): TGCGCCAGCAGCTCGACGGTCAGGGGGGAGCAGTACTTC. Its translation: CASSSTVRGEQYF.

There are a few counts of this clonotype. This rearrangement joins TRBV5-1 to TRBJ2-7; 7 bases map to TRBD1. V lost 0 bases and J lost 5; bases outside the gene matches: 5. The germline CDR1 and CDR2 sequences are SGHRS and YFSETQ. CDR3 length equals 14 residues. In DNA form, the CDR3 reads TGCGCCAGCAGCTTGGAGGGGGCTTCCAACGAGCAGTACTTC. Protein product: CASSLEGASNEQYF.

This clonotype has more than one count but fewer than ten. The chain couples TRBV2 to TRBJ1-5, with D possibly TRBD1 on 5 matching bases. V was trimmed by 1 base and J by 0 bases, leaving 16 bases between them. The CDR3 covers 18 residues. Germline V CDR1 and CDR2: SNHLY, FYNNEI. The DNA of the CDR3 is TGTGCCAGCAGTGAAGGTCTTTGGGGGGTTGTTAGCAATCAGCCCCAGCATTTT. This codes for CASSEGLWGVVSNQPQHF.

Remarks on this clonotype: A read error may produce the germline difference seen at one junction end. The rearrangement joins TRBV6-5 to TRBJ2-5, with 13 nucleotides matching TRBD2. The CDR3 has 19 amino acids. Germline CDR1 is MNHEY and CDR2 is SVGAGI. The CDR3 DNA reads TGTGCCAGCAGCTACTCGCCCCCCGGGACTAGCGGGGAGCAAGAGACCCAGTACTTC. This encodes CASSYSPPGTSGEQETQYF.

In this sample, this clonotype turned up a few times. The V call is TRBV5-8, the J call TRBJ2-2; 8 bases fit TRBD1. Germline-derived CDR1 and CDR2 are SGHTS and YDEGEE. Unmatched junction bases numbered 4, after V lost 2 bases and J lost 4 bases. This CDR3 region has 15 residues. CDR3 nucleotides: TGTGCCAGCAGCTTCGGGACAGGAGTCACCGGGGAGCTGTTTTTT. Translation gives CASSFGTGVTGELFF.

This clonotype has a handful of counts. The chain carries TRBV6-5 and TRBJ2-1, with TRBD2 matching 12 bases. The CDR3 spans 14 residues. Germline CDR1 is MNHEY and CDR2 is SVGAGI. V was pared by 5 bases and J by 7 bases, with 3 bases of the junction left unmatched. CDR3 bases: TGTGCCAGCAGTCTCGGGACTAGCGGGAATGAGCAGTTCTTC. This gives the protein CASSLGTSGNEQFF.

This chain links TRBV4-2 with TRBJ1-2, with D possibly being TRBD1 (6 bases). Trimming cost V 0 bases and J 2 bases, with 16 bases left between them. The V gene's germline CDR1 is LGHNA and CDR2 YNFKEQ. The CDR3 spans 17 residues. CDR3 region: CASSQEMQGSSNYGYTF. The CDR3 nucleotides read TGTGCCAGCAGCCAAGAGATGCAGGGGAGCTCAAACTATGGCTACACCTTC.

This clonotype was seen only a few times. V is TRBV7-3 and J is TRBJ2-1; D is unresolved. Germline V gene sequence: CDR1 SGHTA, CDR2 FQGTGA. The CDR3 runs to 15 residues. V lost 5 bases, J lost 0 bases, and 11 bases lay in between. DNA of the CDR3: TGTGCCAGCAGCCCACGCAGTGGCTCCTACAATGAGCAGTTCTTC. Protein: CASSPRSGSYNEQFF.

This chain joins TRBV19 and TRBJ1-5; 8 nucleotides match TRBD1. The ends lost 5 bases at V and 6 bases at J; junction bases unmatched: 12. CDR1 is LNHDA, CDR2 SQIVND, per germline (reference sequence). The CDR3 contains 16 residues. The CDR3: CASSLTGAGSLQPQHF. The CDR3 coding sequence is TGTGCCAGTAGTCTGACAGGGGCTGGTAGTCTTCAGCCCCAGCATTTT.

The sample holds many counts of this clonotype. This rearrangement joins TRBV28 to TRBJ2-2, with D possibly being TRBD1 (5 bases). V shed 6 bases and J shed 1 base, with 12 bases lying between them. Germline loops: CDR1 MDHEN, CDR2 SYDVKM. CDR3 length: 15 amino acids. The CDR3 sequence is CASRPTQGNTGELFF. The CDR3 DNA reads TGTGCCAGCAGGCCAACTCAGGGGAACACCGGGGAGCTGTTTTTT.

This CDR3 is CATHSGRTYNEQFF. The CDR3 DNA reads TGTGCCACCCATAGCGGGAGGACCTACAATGAGCAGTTCTTC. This chain uses TRBV2 with TRBJ2-1; 10 bases line up with TRBD2. This CDR3 is 14 amino acids long. V lost 10 bases and J lost 2; bases outside the gene matches: 5. CDR1 is SNHLY and CDR2 is FYNNEI in the germline V gene.

This sequence joins TRBV18 and TRBJ1-6; a possible D gene is TRBD1 (5 bases). This CDR3 has 14 amino acids. Germline V gene data show CDR1 as KGHSH and CDR2 as LQKENI. Deletions cut 6 bases from V and 7 bases from J, with 13 bases between. The CDR3 loop is CASSLDGGNSPLHF. CDR3 coding DNA: TGTGCCAGCTCGCTTGACGGGGGGAATTCACCCCTCCACTTT.